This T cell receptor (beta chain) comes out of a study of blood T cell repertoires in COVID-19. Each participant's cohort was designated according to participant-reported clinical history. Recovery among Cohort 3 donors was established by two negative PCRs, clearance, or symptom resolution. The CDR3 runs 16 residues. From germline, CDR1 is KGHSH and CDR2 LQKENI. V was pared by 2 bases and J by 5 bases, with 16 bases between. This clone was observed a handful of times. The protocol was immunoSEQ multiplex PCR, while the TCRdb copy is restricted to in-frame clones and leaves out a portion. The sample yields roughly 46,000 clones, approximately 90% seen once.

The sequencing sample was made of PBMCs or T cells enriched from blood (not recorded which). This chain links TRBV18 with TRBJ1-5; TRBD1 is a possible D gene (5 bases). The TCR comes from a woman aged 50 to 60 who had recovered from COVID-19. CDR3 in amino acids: CASSPGQGMRDQPQHF. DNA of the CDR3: TGTGCCAGCTCACCAGGGCAGGGAATGAGAGATCAGCCCCAGCATTTT.